The T cell receptor (beta chain) described here comes from a study of blood T cell repertoires in COVID-19. The count of this clone is one. Trimming took off 5 bases at V and 0 bases at J, with 12 bases between the two ends. This CDR3 contains 14 residues. In germline, CDR1 is SGHRS, CDR2 YFSETQ. Data came from immunoSEQ multiplex PCR; TCRdb stores just in-frame clones and leaves some out. The sample holds about 250,000 clones; 75% to 90% are singletons and the top ten take over 2%. The sequence was collected from a woman aged 18 to 35 who had recovered from COVID-19. Source material: PBMCs or T cells enriched from blood (not recorded which). V gene TRBV5-1 combines with J gene TRBJ2-7; weak D call: TRBD2 (6 bases). The CDR3 nucleotides are TGCGCCAGCAGACGGGACTGGAGCTCCTACGAGCAGTACTTC. Translated, it gives CASRRDWSSYEQYF.